These 30 T cell receptor beta chains were sequenced from one sample in a study of CD8 T cells in Susac syndrome. An input of about 0.5 to 1 ug of RNA was subjected to reverse transcription using random hexamers. TCRdb itself ran the immunoSEQ multiplex PCR reads through MiXCR, one entry per CDR3 protein. The sample lists more than 95,000 distinct CDR3 sequences, 90% to 95% occurring once. Sequenced: CD4+ T cells from PBMCs. The receptors here all came from a human donor with multiple sclerosis.

The rearrangement links TRBV5-1 to TRBJ1-1, with TRBD1 identical over 7 bases. Germline V gives CDR1 SGHRS, CDR2 YFSETQ. The V segment lost 10 bases and the J segment 2 bases; nucleotides outside the gene matches: 8. This CDR3 spans 13 amino acids. The CDR3 DNA follows: TGCGCCTCAACAGGGGCGGCCAACACTGAAGCTTTCTTT. Amino acids: CASTGAANTEAFF.

The rearrangement links TRBV19 to TRBJ2-7, with D perhaps matching TRBD1 or TRBD2 (5 bases each). V lost 3 bases, J lost 6 bases, and 12 bases lay in between. This CDR3 has 13 amino acids. Germline CDR1 reads LNHDA; CDR2 reads SQIVND (reference sequence). The CDR3, as DNA: TGTGCCAGTAGTATGGTAGGGACGGGCGAGCAGTACTTC. It codes for CASSMVGTGEQYF. Full variable domain (missing parts from reference TRBV19 and TRBJ2-7): DGGITQSPKYLFRKEGQNVTLSCEQNLNHDAMYWYRQDPGQGLRLIYYSQIVNDFQKGDIAEGYSVSREKKESFPLTVTSAQKNPTAFYLCASSMVGTGEQYFGPGTRLTVT.

The gene calls are TRBV7-2 and TRBJ1-5; D remains ambiguous. CDR3 length: 12 amino acids. V was shortened by 4 bases and J by 4 bases, with 5 bases between the two germline ends. Germline lookup yields CDR1 SGHTA and CDR2 FQGNSA. CDR3 protein: CASSSINQPQHF. In DNA, the CDR3 is TGTGCCAGCAGCTCCATTAATCAGCCCCAGCATTTT.

The chain couples TRBV6-4 to TRBJ2-1; 10 bases agree with TRBD1. The germline gives CDR1 MRHNA, CDR2 SNTAGT. J gave up 3 bases and V 0 bases, and 5 bases lay outside the gene matches. CDR3 size: 17 residues. The chain's CDR3 is CASSDSFRDRGYNEQFF. The CDR3 DNA follows: TGTGCCAGCAGTGACTCCTTCCGGGACAGGGGCTACAATGAGCAGTTCTTC.

The CDR3 spells CASSTIAGGGETQYF. DNA of the CDR3: TGTGCCAGCAGCACTATAGCGGGAGGGGGAGAGACCCAGTACTTC. This chain uses TRBV7-2 with TRBJ2-5, with 11 bases matching TRBD2. J was trimmed by 4 bases and V by 5 bases; bases with no gene match: 6. The CDR3 is 15 amino acids. CDR1 is SGHTA, CDR2 FQGNSA, per germline.

The rearrangement links TRBV29-1 to TRBJ1-1; TRBD1 agrees at 11 bases. Unmatched junction bases numbered 8, after V lost 7 bases and J lost 10 bases. The CDR3 loop spans 12 amino acids. The germline V gene encodes CDR1 SQVTM and CDR2 ANQGSEA. CDR3 region: CSAGTGGMIAFF. The CDR3 DNA reads as TGCAGCGCTGGGACAGGGGGTATGATAGCTTTCTTT. Drawing the rest from reference TRBV29-1 and TRBJ1-1, the complete variable domain is SAVISQKPSRDICQRGTSLTIQCQVDSQVTMMFWYRQQPGQSLTLIATANQGSEATYESGFVIDKFPISRPNLTFSTLTVSNMSPEDSSIYLCSAGTGGMIAFFGQGTRLTVV.

The gene calls are TRBV19 and TRBJ2-2; no definite D call. Trimming took 1 base from V and 1 from J, leaving 7 bases between them. This CDR3 has 15 amino acids. Germline CDR1 and CDR2: LNHDA and SQIVND (reference sequence). In DNA, the CDR3 is TGTGCCAGTAGTATAGTGGACGGGAACACCGGGGAGCTGTTTTTT. Protein: CASSIVDGNTGELFF.

The chain is built from TRBV5-1 and TRBJ2-7; TRBD2 matches 9 bases. V shed 0 bases, J shed 4 bases, and the junction held 5 bases outside the gene matches. The CDR3 is 15 amino acids. CDR1 is SGHRS, CDR2 YFSETQ, per germline. In DNA, the CDR3 is TGCGCCAGCAGCTTGGGGCTAGCGGGGTTGTACGAGCAGTACTTC. It is translated as CASSLGLAGLYEQYF.

The CDR3 coding sequence is TGTGCCATCAGGGACAGGGGGTGGTACGAGCAGTACTTC. It specifies CAIRDRGWYEQYF. This rearrangement joins TRBV10-3 to TRBJ2-7; 10 bases align to TRBD1. Unmatched junction bases numbered 3, after V lost 6 bases and J lost 4 bases. CDR1 is ENHRY and CDR2 is SYGVKD in the germline V gene. The CDR3 sequence is 13 residues long.

J is TRBJ2-7 and V is TRBV20-1; D uncertain. Per the germline V gene, CDR1 is DFQATT and CDR2 is SNEGSKA (reference sequence). The V end was cut by 1 base, the J end by 5 bases, with 9 bases between. The CDR3 has 12 amino acids. CDR3 DNA: TGCAGTGCTAGAGGGGTCACCCACGAGCAGTACTTC. It translates to CSARGVTHEQYF.

This clonotype was counted a single time. V usage is TRBV3-1 and J usage is TRBJ2-6; no clear D. CDR3 length: 15 residues. The germline CDR1 and CDR2 sequences are LGHDT and YNNKEL (reference sequence). V lost 0 bases and J lost 0, with 3 bases in between. CDR3 in amino acids: CASSQDHSGANVLTF. In DNA form, the CDR3 reads TGTGCCAGCAGCCAAGATCACTCTGGGGCCAACGTCCTGACTTTC.

The chain uses TRBV30 and TRBJ1-2, with D unresolved. V lost 0 bases, J lost 5 bases, and 10 bases lay in between. The CDR3 has 13 amino acids. Germline values: CDR1 GTSNPN, CDR2 SVGIG (reference sequence). CDR3 coding DNA: TGTGCCTGGAGTGTTGGGAGTCATTATGGCTACACCTTC. Translation gives CAWSVGSHYGYTF.

The V call is TRBV7-2, the J call TRBJ2-2; perhaps TRBD2 as D (6 bases). CDR1 and CDR2 from the germline V gene are SGHTA and FQGNSA. V was shortened by 7 bases and J by 6 bases, with 15 bases between the two germline ends. The CDR3 extends over 14 amino acids. CDR3 DNA: TGTGCCAGCACCTTCTCTGGACTACCCGGGGAGCTGTTTTTT. Its translation: CASTFSGLPGELFF.

The V and J genes are TRBV6-5 and TRBJ2-3, with D unresolved. CDR1 and CDR2 (germline): MNHEY, SVGAGI. Trimming cost V 4 bases and J 5 bases, with 10 bases left between them. This CDR3 is built from 13 residues. The CDR3 region has the DNA TGTGCCAGCAGTTTGGATTTAGTAGATACGCAGTATTTT. Translation: CASSLDLVDTQYF.

V is TRBV4-2 and J is TRBJ1-5, with unresolved D. Trimming shortened V by 0 bases and J by 0 bases, and 9 bases separated the two germline ends. The CDR3 extends over 16 amino acids. Germline V gives CDR1 LGHNA, CDR2 YNFKEQ. Written as DNA, the CDR3 is TGTGCCAGCAGCCAAGAAAGTGGGAATAGCAATCAGCCCCAGCATTTT. Protein: CASSQESGNSNQPQHF.

The chain has TRBV5-1 and TRBJ2-6; 8 positions match TRBD2. From germline, CDR1 is SGHRS and CDR2 YFSETQ. Trimming removed 2 bases from V and 0 bases from J; junction bases left unmatched: 7. CDR3 size: 18 residues. The CDR3 DNA reads as TGCGCCAGCAGCTTAGCTTCGGGGGGGTACTCTGGGGCCAACGTCCTGACTTTC. Translating gives CASSLASGGYSGANVLTF.

V is TRBV5-4 and J is TRBJ2-2; maybe TRBD1 (5 bases). The V end was cut by 3 bases, the J end by 5 bases, with 14 bases between. Germline values: CDR1 SGHNT, CDR2 YYREEE (reference sequence). CDR3 length equals 15 residues. The CDR3: CASSSAGKRTGELFF. The CDR3 coding sequence is TGTGCCAGCAGCTCGGCAGGGAAGAGGACCGGGGAGCTGTTTTTT.

The chain carries TRBV10-3 and TRBJ1-2; 9 bases are shared with TRBD1. The V gene's germline CDR1 is ENHRY and CDR2 SYGVKD. The junction had 9 bases not matched to a gene; V was cut back by 5 bases and J by 2 bases. This CDR3 comprises 16 residues. The CDR3 DNA reads TGTGCCATCAGTCTCTCATCCGGGACAGGGAACTATGGCTACACCTTC. Its protein is CAISLSSGTGNYGYTF.

V is TRBV18 and J is TRBJ2-5, with 7 bases that match TRBD1. The CDR3 is made up of 14 amino acids. With V trimmed by 4 bases and J by 4 bases, 6 bases remained unmatched. Germline CDR1 reads KGHSH; CDR2 reads LQKENI. The CDR3 DNA sequence: TGTGCCAGCTCACACAGGGGTCTAGGAGAGACCCAGTACTTC. It encodes CASSHRGLGETQYF.

V usage is TRBV3-1 and J usage is TRBJ1-5; D not resolved. This CDR3 is built from 12 residues. Looked up from germline, CDR1 is LGHDT and CDR2 is YNNKEL (reference sequence). Trimming stripped 1 base from V and 13 bases from J, with 11 bases between. CDR3 bases: TGTGCCAGCAGCCAAGGGAAGACCAAACAGCATTTT. The encoded protein is CASSQGKTKQHF.

The V call is TRBV12-3 or TRBV12-4, the J call TRBJ2-7; TRBD1 matches at 8 bases. J lost 5 bases, V lost 3 bases, and 6 bases had no gene match. This CDR3 has 14 amino acids. The CDR3 protein is CASSFLDRVHEQYF. The CDR3 DNA reads TGTGCCAGCAGTTTTCTGGACAGGGTCCACGAGCAGTACTTC.

V and J are TRBV7-9 and TRBJ2-5; no clear D gene. CDR1 and CDR2 (germline): SEHNR, FQNEAQ (reference sequence). Trimming cost V 3 bases and J 13 bases, with 15 bases left between them. This CDR3 comprises 12 residues. CDR3 region: CASSFPGRPAYF. For the CDR3, the DNA is TGTGCCAGCAGCTTTCCAGGCCGACCCGCGTACTTC.

The count of this clonotype is one. This rearrangement joins TRBV19 to TRBJ1-1; no clear D gene. CDR1 is LNHDA and CDR2 is SQIVND in the germline V gene (reference sequence). The CDR3 is 14 amino acids. Trimming left V 7 bases short and J 4 bases short, with 16 bases between. CDR3 nucleotides: TGTGCCAGTATTCAACTGGGAGCCGGCACTGAAGCTTTCTTT. It yields the protein CASIQLGAGTEAFF.

The genes are TRBV29-1 and TRBJ2-1; 9 bases align to TRBD1. CDR1 and CDR2 (germline): SQVTM, ANQGSEA. The CDR3 sequence is 15 residues long. J gave up 6 bases and V 6 bases, and 12 bases lay outside the gene matches. The CDR3 DNA is TGCAGCGTAGACGCACAGGGGGCGCGGAGCAATGAGCAGTTCTTC. This encodes CSVDAQGARSNEQFF.

The chain has TRBV6-4 and TRBJ2-2; D gene ambiguous. V was shortened by 7 bases and J by 0 bases, with 9 bases between the two germline ends. Germline CDR1 is MRHNA and CDR2 is SNTAGT. The CDR3 sequence is 14 residues long. The CDR3 here is CASKFGANTGELFF. CDR3 DNA sequence: TGTGCCAGCAAATTTGGGGCGAACACCGGGGAGCTGTTTTTT.

J is TRBJ1-1 and V is TRBV14; D remains ambiguous. The germline V gene encodes CDR1 SGHDN and CDR2 FVKESK. The V end was cut by 0 bases, the J end by 6 bases, with 14 bases between. The CDR3 spans 15 residues. Here the CDR3 reads CASSQESAYWAEAFF. CDR3 nucleotides: TGTGCCAGCAGCCAAGAGTCAGCGTACTGGGCTGAAGCTTTCTTT.

The chain joins TRBV5-4 to TRBJ2-7; no clear D gene. Germline V gene sequence: CDR1 SGHNT, CDR2 YYREEE (reference sequence). Trimming pared 0 bases from V and 5 bases from J, leaving 12 bases between. The CDR3 covers 14 residues. CDR3 sequence: CASSLGRPGNEQYF. The DNA for the CDR3 is TGTGCCAGCAGCTTGGGAAGGCCTGGGAACGAGCAGTACTTC.

This rearrangement joins TRBV19 to TRBJ1-1, with D unresolved. Germline-derived CDR1 and CDR2 are LNHDA and SQIVND (reference sequence). This CDR3 is built from 16 residues. Trimming took 1 base from V and 5 from J, leaving 17 bases between them. This CDR3 reads CASSIGARLSGTEAFF. The CDR3 DNA sequence: TGTGCCAGTAGTATAGGGGCTCGTCTCTCGGGAACTGAAGCTTTCTTT.

The V gene is TRBV7-3, the J gene TRBJ2-3; 8 bases match TRBD1. V was pared by 4 bases and J by 6 bases, with 9 bases of the junction left unmatched. Germline CDR1 and CDR2: SGHTA and FQGTGA. CDR3 length: 15 amino acids. CDR3 residues: CASSSMGQATDTQYF. As DNA, the CDR3 is TGTGCCAGCAGCTCAATGGGACAGGCTACGGATACGCAGTATTTT. Combining the CDR3 with reference TRBV7-3 and TRBJ2-3 gives the whole variable domain GAGVSQTPSNKVTEKGKYVELRCDPISGHTALYWYRQSLGQGPEFLIYFQGTGAADDSGLPNDRFFAVRPEGSVSTLKIQRTERGDSAVYLCASSSMGQATDTQYFGPGTRLTVL.

This chain joins TRBV12-3 or TRBV12-4 and TRBJ1-2; tentatively, D is TRBD1 (6 bases). The CDR3 consists of 14 residues. Between the trimmed V and J ends, which lost 5 bases and 4 bases, there was a span of 14 bases. The CDR3 region has the DNA TGTGCCAGCAGTCCACGACAGGACCTCTATGGCTACACCTTC. This gives the protein CASSPRQDLYGYTF.